A selection of T cell receptor beta chains follows, all from one sample in a study of blood T cell repertoires in COVID-19. Libraries were prepared by immunoSEQ multiplex PCR; TCRdb keeps only in-frame clonotypes and omits some of them. The sample has about 270,000 clones, around 87% seen once. Sequenced material: peripheral blood. The receptors here all came from a woman in her forties or fifties with acute or convalescent COVID-19. Both conserved end residues are part of each CDR3. D genes are given only for firm matches. Rows give clone size only sometimes, using once, few, many, or a class for an expanded clone.

size: .; V: TRBV18; J: TRBJ2-3; D: .; DNA: TGTGCCAGCTCACCCTGGCGGGCATACACAGATACGCAGTATTTT; CDR3: CASSPWRAYTDTQYF
size: .; V: TRBV21-1; J: TRBJ2-7; D: .; DNA: TGTGCCATGCCGGGACAGACGGCCTACGAGCAGTACTTC; CDR3: CAMPGQTAYEQYF
size: .; V: TRBV5-1; J: TRBJ1-1; D: TRBD1; DNA: TGCGCCAGCAGCTTGGCCCCGACAGGGATGAACACTGAAGCTTTCTTT; CDR3: CASSLAPTGMNTEAFF
size: .; V: TRBV7-9; J: TRBJ2-7; D: TRBD2; DNA: TGTGCCAGCAGCTTAGATCTAGCGGTTGACCGGCAGTACTTC; CDR3: CASSLDLAVDRQYF
size: .; V: TRBV28; J: TRBJ1-1; D: .; DNA: TGTGCCAGCAGTTTAACTGGTAACACTGAAGCTTTCTTT; CDR3: CASSLTGNTEAFF
size: .; V: TRBV12-3/TRBV12-4; J: TRBJ1-1; D: .; DNA: TGTGCCAGCACCAACAGGGTGAACACTGAAGCTTTCTTT; CDR3: CASTNRVNTEAFF
size: once; V: TRBV3-1/TRBV3-2; J: TRBJ1-1; D: .; DNA: TGTGCCAGCAGCGAAGAGGACAGAAACACTGAAGCTTTCTTT; CDR3: CASSEEDRNTEAFF
size: .; V: TRBV19; J: TRBJ1-2; D: .; DNA: TGTGCCAGTAGTATCCGGGGTGGGTCCGAAGCTGGCTACACCTTC; CDR3: CASSIRGGSEAGYTF
size: few; V: TRBV9; J: TRBJ2-3; D: TRBD1; DNA: TGTGCCAGCAGCGTAGTCACAGGGGGCCGGAGCACAGATACGCAGTATTTT; CDR3: CASSVVTGGRSTDTQYF
size: .; V: TRBV19; J: TRBJ1-1; D: .; DNA: TGTGCCAGTAGTCCCCTGATACAGGGTATACCTGAAGCTTTCTTT; CDR3: CASSPLIQGIPEAFF
size: .; V: TRBV21-1; J: TRBJ1-5; D: .; DNA: TGTGCCAGCAGCAAACCCCAAAACGGTACCTTCTCTAGCAATCAGCCCCAGCATTTT; CDR3: CASSKPQNGTFSSNQPQHF
size: once; V: TRBV4-1; J: TRBJ1-4; D: .; DNA: TGCGCCAGCAGCCAAGATGGTTATACGGCAACTAATGAAAAACTGTTTTTT; CDR3: CASSQDGYTATNEKLFF
size: .; V: TRBV5-1; J: TRBJ1-4; D: TRBD1; DNA: TGCGCCAGCAGCCCGGGGACAGGGGGCCTGAGTGAAAAACTGTTTTTT; CDR3: CASSPGTGGLSEKLFF
size: .; V: TRBV24-1; J: TRBJ2-5; D: TRBD1; DNA: TGTGCCACCAGTGAGGGACAGGCCATTGAGACCCAGTACTTC; CDR3: CATSEGQAIETQYF
size: .; V: TRBV7-7; J: TRBJ2-1; D: .; DNA: TGTGCCAGCAGCCCCCGACTAGGGGAATATGAGCAGTTCTTC; CDR3: CASSPRLGEYEQFF
size: .; V: TRBV28; J: TRBJ2-7; D: .; DNA: .; CDR3: CASSFLAGGSYEQYF
size: .; V: TRBV5-1; J: TRBJ1-2; D: .; DNA: TGCGCCAGCAGCTTAAACGCAGCACGCGGGGGCTATGGCTACACCTTC; CDR3: CASSLNAARGGYGYTF
size: .; V: TRBV29-1; J: TRBJ1-4; D: .; DNA: TGCAGCGGTCTCGCAACTAATGAAAAACTGTTTTTT; CDR3: CSGLATNEKLFF
size: .; V: TRBV5-1; J: TRBJ2-5; D: TRBD2; DNA: TGCGCCAGCAGCCCGGGACTAGCGGGTCAAGAGACCCAGTACTTC; CDR3: CASSPGLAGQETQYF
size: .; V: TRBV15; J: TRBJ1-4; D: TRBD1; DNA: TGTGCCACCAGCAGTAGAAACCAGGGGGCACTTGGTGAAAAACTGTTTTTT; CDR3: CATSSRNQGALGEKLFF
size: once; V: TRBV10-2; J: TRBJ1-3; D: .; DNA: TGCGCCAGCAGTGTGCAGATTGGAAACACCATATATTTT; CDR3: CASSVQIGNTIYF
size: .; V: TRBV3-1/TRBV3-2; J: TRBJ1-2; D: TRBD1; DNA: TGTGCCAGCAGCCAAGAACAGGGGTTTCTCGGCTACACCTTC; CDR3: CASSQEQGFLGYTF
size: .; V: TRBV24-1; J: TRBJ1-5; D: TRBD1; DNA: TGTGCCACCAGTGCCGCGACAGGGGGAAATCAGCCCCAGCATTTT; CDR3: CATSAATGGNQPQHF
size: once; V: TRBV30; J: TRBJ1-2; D: TRBD1; DNA: TGTGCCTGGAGTGCCGACAGGGGGCGTAGGTATGGCTACACCTTC; CDR3: CAWSADRGRRYGYTF